The rows below give T cell receptor beta chains drawn from one sample of a study of cytomegalovirus exposure and HLA in healthy donors. Assay used: immunoSEQ multiplex PCR; TCRdb lists only in-frame clones, some missing. The data show roughly 100,000 clones, with 80% to 90% seen just once and 1.5% to 2% held by the top ten. The material sequenced was PBMCs. The receptors were sampled from a man aged 50-59 years in good health and CMV-seronegative. CDR3s include the opening cysteine and the closing phenylalanine or tryptophan. Each record gives: J gene, V gene, D gene, clone size, CDR3 protein, CDR3 DNA. A D gene is named only where the DNA matches it firmly. Expanded clones are given a class, and other clones once, few, many or no size at all.

TRBJ2-2 TRBV5-6 TRBD1 - CASSSRGRTGELFF TGTGCCAGCAGCTCCAGGGGGCGAACCGGGGAGCTGTTTTTT
TRBJ1-1 TRBV9 - once CASSVVAGLTEAFF TGTGCCAGCAGCGTAGTGGCAGGACTCACTGAAGCTTTCTTT
TRBJ2-3 TRBV5-4 TRBD1 - CASNTHRGIGATDTQYF TGTGCCAGCAACACTCACAGGGGAATTGGGGCCACAGATACGCAGTATTTT
TRBJ1-2 TRBV10-3 TRBD1 few CAITPTGGYGYTF TGTGCCATAACACCGACAGGGGGCTATGGCTACACCTTC
TRBJ1-1 TRBV5-1 TRBD1 once CASSSQPGQGAAEAFF TGCGCCAGCAGCTCCCAACCGGGACAGGGGGCCGCTGAAGCTTTCTTT
TRBJ2-3 TRBV7-6 TRBD2 - CATSGGVSDTQYF TGTGCCACGAGCGGGGGGGTCTCAGATACGCAGTATTTT
TRBJ2-5 TRBV29-1 TRBD2 - CSVREDLRETQYF TGCAGCGTCCGGGAGGACCTCAGGGAGACCCAGTACTTC
TRBJ1-5 TRBV27 - - CASSRYSHQPQHF TGTGCCAGCAGTCGGTACAGCCATCAGCCCCAGCATTTT
TRBJ1-1 TRBV18 - - CASSPESDTEAFF TGTGCCAGCTCACCAGAGAGTGACACTGAAGCTTTCTTT
TRBJ1-2 TRBV6-1 - - CASSVGTNYGYTF TGTGCCAGCAGTGTCGGGACTAACTATGGCTACACCTTC
TRBJ2-3 TRBV5-1 - few CASSSSRGFEDTQYF TGCGCCAGCAGCTCCTCCCGGGGGTTCGAAGATACGCAGTATTTT
TRBJ2-7 TRBV30 - - CAWTGRPGNEQYF TGTGCCTGGACAGGGAGGCCGGGTAACGAGCAGTACTTC
TRBJ2-7 TRBV6-6 - - CASTPRGRFEQYF TGTGCCAGCACTCCTCGGGGGAGATTCGAGCAGTACTTC
TRBJ2-3 TRBV29-1 - - CSVRVQLAGDTQYF TGCAGCGTTCGTGTCCAACTTGCGGGAGATACGCAGTATTTT
TRBJ1-1 TRBV21-1 - - CASSGGVNTEAFF TGTGCCAGCTCAGGGGGAGTGAACACTGAAGCTTTCTTT
TRBJ2-2 TRBV4-2 TRBD2 - CASSQDLGGGAVGELFF TGTGCCAGCAGCCAAGATCTAGGCGGGGGGGCCGTCGGGGAGCTGTTTTTT
TRBJ1-5 TRBV2 - - CASSEDSINQPQHF TGTGCCAGCAGTGAGGACAGCATAAATCAGCCCCAGCATTTT
TRBJ1-1 TRBV5-1 - - CASSLQSQPNTEAFF TGCGCCAGCAGCTTGCAGTCACAGCCAAACACTGAAGCTTTCTTT
TRBJ2-3 TRBV7-9 TRBD1 - CASSLVLQGATDTQYF TGTGCCAGCAGCTTAGTGCTACAGGGGGCGACAGATACGCAGTATTTT
TRBJ2-1 TRBV5-5 TRBD1 - CASSPRGPNEQFF TGTGCCAGCAGCCCGAGGGGGCCCAATGAGCAGTTCTTC
TRBJ2-5 TRBV19 TRBD1 - CASSSPRTGTLETQYF TGTGCCAGTAGTTCGCCACGGACAGGGACCCTAGAGACCCAGTACTTC
TRBJ2-5 TRBV7-6 TRBD2 - CASSLFAVSGFSGGAGETQYF TGTGCCAGCAGCTTATTCGCGGTGTCCGGGTTTAGCGGGGGGGCCGGAGAGACCCAGTACTTC
TRBJ2-7 TRBV4-3 - - CASSQSGLYEQYF TGCGCCAGCAGCCAATCAGGGCTCTACGAGCAGTACTTC
TRBJ1-1 TRBV19 - - CASTRAGRSEAFF TGTGCCAGTACCAGGGCAGGGCGGTCTGAAGCTTTCTTT
TRBJ1-5 TRBV19 - few CASSTRGRHQPQHF TGTGCCAGTAGTACCAGGGGAAGGCATCAGCCCCAGCATTTT
TRBJ2-5 TRBV25-1 - - CASSEYAGQETQYF TGTGCCAGCAGTGAATACGCAGGTCAAGAGACCCAGTACTTC
TRBJ2-5 TRBV12-5 TRBD2 - CASGPQAGEETQYF TGTGCTAGTGGTCCCCAAGCGGGGGAAGAGACCCAGTACTTC
TRBJ1-6 TRBV5-4 TRBD1 - CASSPRRQGAGSNSPLHF TGTGCCAGCAGCCCGCGAAGACAGGGGGCCGGGTCTAATTCACCCCTCCACTTT
TRBJ1-1 TRBV6-5 - - CASREPQGLYLAFF TGTGCCAGCAGAGAACCCCAGGGGCTCTATCTCGCTTTCTTT
TRBJ1-1 TRBV2 - - CASSVDSYTEAFF TGTGCCAGCAGTGTCGACAGCTACACTGAAGCCTTCTTT
TRBJ2-5 TRBV29-1 - - CSVEGGRAETQYF TGCAGCGTTGAAGGGGGCCGGGCAGAGACCCAGTACTTC
TRBJ2-1 TRBV4-2 TRBD2 medium-sized CASSQDPSGGANEQFF TGTGCCAGCAGCCAAGATCCTAGCGGGGGGGCCAATGAGCAGTTCTTC
TRBJ1-2 TRBV11-1 - - CASSRAQGGYGYTF TGTGCCAGCAGCCGCGCCCAGGGAGGCTATGGCTACACCTTC